The source of this T cell receptor (beta chain) is a study of shared clonotypes between healthy human individuals. Produced via immunoSEQ multiplex PCR; TCRdb's table is partial and in-frame only. Of about 490,000 clones detected, 70% to 80% appear once; the ten largest clones hold more than 10%. This CDR3 is built from 14 residues. V gave up 3 bases and J gave up 5 bases, with 13 bases separating them. The germline gives CDR1 MDHEN, CDR2 SYDVKM. The unsorted samples took tens of millions of PBMCs to get genomic DNA. The V and J genes are TRBV28 and TRBJ2-5, with D perhaps matching TRBD2 (5 bases). This clonotype originated in a woman aged 40 to 50 in good health. Some clones in this sample may be carry-over from other donors' samples. The source material was PBMCs. The chain's CDR3 is CASSFRTGRETQYF. CDR3 in DNA: TGTGCCAGCAGTTTCCGGACTGGGCGGGAGACCCAGTACTTC. The variable domain in full, with the rest retrieved from reference TRBV28 and TRBJ2-5, is DVKVTQSSRYLVKRTGEKVFLECVQDMDHENMFWYRQDPGLGLRLIYFSYDVKMKEKGDIPEGYSVSREKKERFSLILESASTNQTSMYLCASSFRTGRETQYFGPGTRLLVL.